This T cell receptor (beta chain) was recorded in a study of T-cell reconstitution after alpha-beta-depleted transplantation in children. Points from the study as a whole: The origin of alpha-beta T cells about two months after transplant was reportedly several hundred expanded graft clones. Elevated TCRbeta diversity at day 60 was traced, in some patients, to surviving recipient T cells and thymic progenitors. From newly produced T cells came most of the T-cell counts and diversity one year after transplant.

Unique molecular identifiers featured in how the TCRbeta library was prepared. Using its own MiXCR run on the PCR reads, TCRdb lists one record per CDR3 protein. In the table there are about 340,000 distinct CDR3 sequences, around 15% of which are singletons. There are many counts of this clonotype. Its antigen is not identified. The CDR3 loop spans 15 amino acids. The V end was cut by 5 bases, the J end by 0 bases, with 11 bases between. The germline V gene has CDR1 MNHEY and CDR2 SVGEGT. The chain couples TRBV6-2 or TRBV6-3 to TRBJ1-5; D is unclear. The material sequenced was PBMCs, mostly from graft donor cells, taken 360 days after TCRalphabeta/CD19-depleted stem cell transplant. The TCR sequence derives from a male patient between 2 and 10 years old who had a stem cell transplant for acute lymphoblastic leukemia, so the T cells may come from the graft donor. CDR3 in DNA: TGTGCCAGCAGTGCATCGTTGAATAGCAATCAGCCCCAGCATTTT. It encodes CASSASLNSNQPQHF.